Shown below are 3 T cell receptor beta chains from a single sample sequenced in a study of cytomegalovirus exposure and HLA in healthy donors. The PCR employed 60 Vbeta primers together with 13 Jbeta primers. The method was immunoSEQ multiplex PCR; TCRdb's version includes in-frame clones alone and lacks a portion of them. The sample comprises about 170,000 clones, 60% to 80% of which are singletons, and roughly 3% rests with the top ten. The sample was PBMCs. Receptors originate from a female donor in good health and CMV-seronegative.

This clone was observed a few times. The genes are TRBV9 and TRBJ2-6; possibly TRBD1 for D (6 bases). The CDR3 totals 16 residues. The V end was cut by 3 bases, the J end by 0 bases, with 10 bases between. Germline V gene lookup returns CDR1 SGDLS and CDR2 YYNGEE. CDR3 DNA: TGTGCCAGCAGCGCCCCCAGGGGCTCTGGGGCCAACGTCCTGACTTTC. The encoded protein is CASSAPRGSGANVLTF. The variable domain in full, completed from reference TRBV9 and TRBJ2-6, reads DSGVTQTPKHLITATGQRVTLRCSPRSGDLSVYWYQQSLDQGLQFLIQYYNGEERAKGNILERFSAQQFPDLHSELNLSSLELGDSALYFCASSAPRGSGANVLTFGAGSRLTVL.

This clone was recorded a few times. The DNA of the CDR3 is TGCAGCGTTGGCGGGTTAGAACCCCACGAGCAGTACTTC. Encoded protein: CSVGGLEPHEQYF. The chain uses TRBV29-1 and TRBJ2-7, with TRBD2 as a possible D gene (5 bases). V lost 4 bases, J lost 5 bases, and 15 bases lay in between. The CDR3 is made up of 13 amino acids. CDR1 is SQVTM and CDR2 is ANQGSEA in the germline V gene.

V usage is TRBV10-3 and J usage is TRBJ1-5; TRBD1 matches at 12 bases. The CDR3 has 18 residues. V lost 5 bases and J lost 4; bases outside the gene matches: 12. The germline gives CDR1 ENHRY, CDR2 SYGVKD. This CDR3 reads CAISPGTGGEEGNQPQHF. The CDR3 DNA reads TGTGCCATCAGTCCGGGGACAGGGGGCGAAGAAGGTAATCAGCCCCAGCATTTT.